The 31 T cell receptor beta chains below all came from one sample that was sequenced in a study of T cells after yellow fever vaccination. In TCRdb, the 5' RACE reads were re-called with MiXCR into one record per CDR3 protein. The sample yields tens of thousands of distinct CDR3 sequences, approximately 6% seen once. Sequencing was performed on PBMCs, either bulk or a sorted T-cell subset (CD4+, CD8+, memory, or dextramer-sorted; not recorded which), taken on the day of the yellow fever booster vaccination. These receptors were collected from a man younger than 35 who received the YFV17D yellow fever vaccine.

A few counts support this clonotype. This rearrangement joins TRBV5-1 to TRBJ1-1; D might be TRBD1 (5 bases). Trimming cost V 7 bases and J 3 bases, with 16 bases left between them. CDR3 length: 14 amino acids. Germline CDR1 reads SGHRS; CDR2 reads YFSETQ. The CDR3 nucleotides are TGCGCCAGCCGACTTCAGGGAGGGTACACTGAAGCTTTCTTT. The encoded protein is CASRLQGGYTEAFF.

The table lists this clonotype with many counts. This rearrangement joins TRBV19 to TRBJ2-7; unclear D gene. With 4 bases removed from V and 2 bases from J, the gap between germline ends came to 6 bases. The CDR3 loop spans 12 amino acids. Germline CDR1 and CDR2: LNHDA and SQIVND (reference sequence). The CDR3 protein is CASSTNPYEQYF. The CDR3 region has the DNA TGTGCCAGTAGTACAAACCCCTACGAGCAGTACTTC.

The chain links TRBV9 to TRBJ2-3; 10 bases are shared with TRBD2. The junction had 11 bases not matched to a gene; V was cut back by 0 bases and J by 7 bases. This CDR3 region has 17 residues. Looked up from germline, CDR1 is SGDLS and CDR2 is YYNGEE. This chain's CDR3 is CASSVADSGGIIYTQYF. DNA of the CDR3: TGTGCCAGCAGCGTAGCTGATAGCGGGGGGATAATCTATACGCAGTATTTT.

There are many counts of this clonotype. The rearrangement uses TRBV9 and TRBJ2-7; perhaps TRBD1 as D (6 bases). V dropped 0 bases and J dropped 5 bases, with 9 bases sitting between them. This CDR3 comprises 13 residues. Per the germline V gene, CDR1 is SGDLS and CDR2 is YYNGEE. The DNA of the CDR3 is TGTGCCAGCAGCGTAGGACAGGCCCACGAGCAGTACTTC. It specifies CASSVGQAHEQYF.

The CDR3 spells CASSQGNRRGGWNEQFF. The CDR3 DNA reads as TGCGCCAGCAGCCAAGGGAATAGGCGGGGGGGCTGGAATGAGCAGTTCTTC. This sequence joins TRBV4-1 and TRBJ2-1; 9 bases fit TRBD2. V was pared by 1 base and J by 7 bases, with 11 bases of the junction left unmatched. Looked up from germline, CDR1 is MGHRA and CDR2 is YSYEKL. This CDR3 comprises 17 residues.

The chain couples TRBV7-3 to TRBJ1-2; 7 nucleotides align to TRBD1. Germline V gene data show CDR1 as SGHTA and CDR2 as FQGTGA. The V gene end was trimmed by 0 bases and the J gene end by 5 bases; junction bases not matched to a gene: 6. The CDR3 spans 15 residues. CDR3 region: CASSLTPGTAYGYTF. CDR3 sequence (DNA): TGTGCCAGCAGCTTAACCCCTGGGACAGCTTATGGCTACACCTTC.

Only one count was recorded for this clonotype. A much larger clone lies one base from this, so it may be a read error. The CDR3 carries no conserved terminal phenylalanine or tryptophan, so it likely arises from a read error. The chain links TRBV7-6 to TRBJ2-5; 7 nucleotides line up with TRBD1. Per the germline V gene, CDR1 is SGHVS and CDR2 is FNYEAQ. This CDR3 has 12 residues. With V trimmed by 11 bases and J by 3 bases, 6 bases remained unmatched. The CDR3: CACEGAEETQYL. As DNA, the CDR3 is TGTGCCTGCGAGGGGGCCGAAGAGACCCAGTACTTA.

This clonotype was seen a few times. The chain employs TRBV27 and TRBJ2-7; D unclear. The CDR3 is 12 amino acids. From germline, CDR1 is MNHEY and CDR2 SMNVEV (reference sequence). Between the trimmed V and J ends, which lost 3 bases and 6 bases, there was a span of 9 bases. CDR3 in amino acids: CASSLTLSEQYF. The DNA for the CDR3 is TGTGCCAGCAGTTTGACACTTTCCGAGCAGTACTTC.

This clonotype was counted between two and nine times. The chain couples TRBV7-6 to TRBJ1-2; the D is unclear. Germline lookup yields CDR1 SGHVS and CDR2 FNYEAQ. This CDR3 region has 11 residues. This chain's CDR3 is CATQGRYGYTF. In DNA, the CDR3 is TGTGCTACCCAAGGGAGGTATGGCTACACCTTC.

This chain uses TRBV6-6 with TRBJ2-2, with D uncertain. The CDR3 spans 14 residues. Germline assignment: CDR1 MNHNY and CDR2 SVGAGI (reference sequence). V dropped 2 bases and J dropped 3 bases, with 7 bases sitting between them. CDR3 nucleotide sequence: TGTGCCAGCAGTTACGGGATCCACACCGGGGAGCTGTTTTTT. The encoded protein is CASSYGIHTGELFF.

This clonotype was seen many times. The chain couples TRBV11-2 to TRBJ2-3; D unclear. V dropped 0 bases and J dropped 0 bases, with 16 bases sitting between them. CDR1 is SGHAT, CDR2 FQNNGV, per germline. The CDR3 runs 18 residues. CDR3 nucleotide sequence: TGTGCCAGCAGCTTAGATGTTTTCGGGCCCGCGAGCACAGATACGCAGTATTTT. Amino acid sequence: CASSLDVFGPASTDTQYF. The full variable domain, with the rest looked up from reference TRBV11-2 and TRBJ2-3, is EAGVAQSPRYKIIEKRQSVAFWCNPISGHATLYWYQQILGQGPKLLIQFQNNGVVDDSQLPKDRFSAERLKGVDSTLKIQPAKLEDSAVYLCASSLDVFGPASTDTQYFGPGTRLTVL.

This clonotype was recorded many times. V and J are TRBV4-2 and TRBJ2-5; perhaps TRBD2 as D (6 bases). The germline V gene has CDR1 LGHNA and CDR2 YNFKEQ. V lost 1 base to trimming and J lost 4 bases, with 7 bases between them. This CDR3 contains 13 residues. Here the CDR3 DNA reads TGTGCCAGCAGCCAAGTACTAGCAGAGACCCAGTACTTC. Residues: CASSQVLAETQYF.

The chain carries TRBV14 and TRBJ2-1, with D unresolved. V was pared by 0 bases and J by 7 bases, with 7 bases between. The CDR3 consists of 13 residues. Germline V gene data show CDR1 as SGHDN and CDR2 as FVKESK. CDR3 protein: CASSQDNGNEQFF. The CDR3 coding sequence is TGTGCCAGCAGCCAAGATAATGGAAATGAGCAGTTCTTC.

This clonotype has at least ten counts. This chain joins TRBV7-9 and TRBJ2-1; 11 nucleotides agree with TRBD1. CDR3 length equals 13 residues. J was trimmed by 7 bases and V by 5 bases; bases with no gene match: 1. Germline values: CDR1 SEHNR, CDR2 FQNEAQ (reference sequence). As DNA, the CDR3 is TGTGCCAGCAGCGGGACAGGGGGTAATGAGCAGTTCTTC. Protein sequence: CASSGTGGNEQFF.

This clonotype was detected many times. The chain couples TRBV5-1 to TRBJ2-7; D not resolved. Per the germline V gene, CDR1 is SGHRS and CDR2 is YFSETQ. The V end lost 1 base, the J end lost 1 base, and 6 bases lay between the germline ends. The CDR3 has 13 residues. CDR3 nucleotides: TGCGCCAGCAGCTTGACGGCATCCTACGAGCAGTACTTC. As protein: CASSLTASYEQYF.

This clonotype was counted at least ten times. The rearrangement joins TRBV12-3 or TRBV12-4 to TRBJ1-2, with D hard to call. This CDR3 has 12 residues. V gave up 7 bases and J gave up 0 bases, with 6 bases separating them. This chain's CDR3 is CASTGANYGYTF. CDR3 nucleotides: TGTGCCAGCACAGGAGCTAACTATGGCTACACCTTC.

This clonotype showed up many times. The rearrangement joins TRBV29-1 to TRBJ2-3; TRBD1 matches at 8 bases. With V trimmed by 8 bases and J by 9 bases, 7 bases remained unmatched. This CDR3 contains 11 residues. The germline V gene has CDR1 SQVTM and CDR2 ANQGSEA. The DNA for the CDR3 is TGCAGCTGTAGGACAGGGCGAACGCAGTATTTT. Protein product: CSCRTGRTQYF.

The genes are TRBV7-9 and TRBJ2-7, with 9 bases fitting TRBD2. Trimming at V came to 4 bases and at J to 3 bases, leaving 10 bases not matched to a gene. The CDR3 has 16 amino acids. Germline V lookup: CDR1 SEHNR, CDR2 FQNEAQ (reference sequence). The CDR3, as DNA: TGTGCCAGCAGCTCCCCAGCGGGGGGTGGTCTCTACGAGCAGTACTTC. It is translated as CASSSPAGGGLYEQYF.

In this sample, this clonotype turned up many times. V is TRBV29-1 and J is TRBJ1-1, with D possibly TRBD1 on 5 matching bases. The CDR3 runs to 13 residues. The germline CDR1 and CDR2 sequences are SQVTM and ANQGSEA. V was pared by 5 bases and J by 1 base, with 11 bases between. In nucleotides, the CDR3 is TGCAGCGTTTGGGACGGGGGGAACACTGAAGCTTTCTTT. Residues: CSVWDGGNTEAFF.

This clonotype was detected only a few times. The gene calls are TRBV7-2 and TRBJ2-3; maybe TRBD1 (5 bases). Germline lookup yields CDR1 SGHTA and CDR2 FQGNSA. The V end was cut by 4 bases, the J end by 4 bases, with 24 bases between. The CDR3 is 18 amino acids. The DNA of the CDR3 is TGTGCCAGCAGCTCACCCGGGCAGGGTGGGATTTGGGCAGATACGCAGTATTTT. Its protein product is CASSSPGQGGIWADTQYF. The variable domain in full, with the rest retrieved from reference TRBV7-2 and TRBJ2-3, is GAGVSQSPSNKVTEKGKDVELRCDPISGHTALYWYRQSLGQGLEFLIYFQGNSAPDKSGLPSDRFSAERTGGSVSTLTIQRTQQEDSAVYLCASSSPGQGGIWADTQYFGPGTRLTVL.

There are many counts of this clonotype. This chain connects TRBV6-5 to TRBJ2-7, with 9 positions matching TRBD1. V lost 6 bases, J lost 0 bases, and 6 bases stayed unmatched. In germline, CDR1 is MNHEY, CDR2 SVGAGI. The CDR3 contains 15 residues. CDR3 coding DNA: TGTGCCAGCAGCATAGGGACAGGGAGCTCCTACGAGCAGTACGTC. Its translation is CASSIGTGSSYEQYV.

This clonotype was seen repeatedly, ten times or more. V is TRBV6-5 and J is TRBJ2-1; possible D gene TRBD1, 6 bases. V was clipped by 2 bases and J by 4 bases, with 6 bases between them. This CDR3 is built from 13 residues. Germline V lookup: CDR1 MNHEY, CDR2 SVGAGI. CDR3 sequence: CASSYRGYNEQFF. CDR3 in DNA: TGTGCCAGCAGTTACAGGGGGTACAATGAGCAGTTCTTC.

A few counts support this clonotype. This chain links TRBV4-1 with TRBJ1-2, with D possibly matching TRBD1 (5 bases). The length of the CDR3 is 15 residues. The germline V gene has CDR1 MGHRA and CDR2 YSYEKL. The V end lost 0 bases, the J end lost 4 bases, and 12 bases lay between the germline ends. CDR3 nucleotide sequence: TGCGCCAGCAGCCAAGATGCCAGGGAGGTCTATGGCTACACCTTC. Residues: CASSQDAREVYGYTF.

The sample holds many counts of this clonotype. V gene TRBV12-3 or TRBV12-4 combines with J gene TRBJ2-3, with 7 bases fitting TRBD2. The J segment lost 7 bases and the V segment lost 1 base, leaving 5 bases of the junction unmatched. CDR3 length: 14 residues. CDR3 DNA sequence: TGTGCCAGCAGTTTAGGGGCGGGGGAGAATACGCAGTATTTT. Its translation is CASSLGAGENTQYF.

This clonotype was recorded at least ten times. This chain uses TRBV7-6 with TRBJ2-5, with D tentatively TRBD1 or TRBD2 (6 bases each). Germline-derived CDR1 and CDR2 are SGHVS and FNYEAQ. V was trimmed by 1 base and J by 1 base, leaving 13 bases between them. This CDR3 spans 16 amino acids. CDR3 region: CASSLGVGGSQETQYF. DNA of the CDR3: TGTGCCAGCAGCTTAGGGGTAGGGGGGTCCCAAGAGACCCAGTACTTC. The full variable domain, its missing parts supplied by reference TRBV7-6 and TRBJ2-5, is GAGVSQSPRYKVTKRGQDVALRCDPISGHVSLYWYRQALGQGPEFLTYFNYEAQQDKSGLPNDRFSAERPEGSISTLTIQRTEQRDSAMYRCASSLGVGGSQETQYFGPGTRLLVL.

A few counts support this clonotype. The chain joins TRBV19 to TRBJ1-1; tentatively, D is TRBD1 (6 bases). V shed 1 base and J shed 4 bases, with 16 bases lying between them. The germline V gene encodes CDR1 LNHDA and CDR2 SQIVND (reference sequence). The CDR3 totals 16 residues. The CDR3 sequence is CASSIGGQRGGTEAFF. CDR3 sequence (DNA): TGTGCCAGTAGTATAGGCGGACAGCGCGGTGGCACTGAAGCTTTCTTT. The complete variable domain, with remaining parts taken from reference TRBV19 and TRBJ1-1, reads DGGITQSPKYLFRKEGQNVTLSCEQNLNHDAMYWYRQDPGQGLRLIYYSQIVNDFQKGDIAEGYSVSREKKESFPLTVTSAQKNPTAFYLCASSIGGQRGGTEAFFGQGTRLTVV.

Only a few counts were recorded for this clonotype. The chain carries TRBV4-2 and TRBJ2-3; D call uncertain. Germline values: CDR1 LGHNA, CDR2 YNFKEQ. CDR3 size: 14 residues. V lost 0 bases to trimming and J lost 4 bases, with 8 bases between them. This CDR3 is CASSQDGSSDTQYF. In DNA form, the CDR3 reads TGTGCCAGCAGCCAAGATGGCAGCTCAGATACGCAGTATTTT.

This clonotype was seen repeatedly, ten times or more. The chain joins TRBV7-3 to TRBJ2-3; D remains unclear. The CDR3 runs 13 residues. V was clipped by 5 bases and J by 0 bases, with 6 bases between them. Germline lookup yields CDR1 SGHTA and CDR2 FQGTGA. The CDR3 protein is CASSQGSTDTQYF. DNA of the CDR3: TGTGCCAGCAGCCAAGGGAGCACAGATACGCAGTATTTT.

This clonotype came up a few times. The chain joins TRBV4-2 to TRBJ1-2, with D possibly being TRBD1 (5 bases). In germline, CDR1 is LGHNA, CDR2 YNFKEQ. The germline V and J ends were trimmed by 0 bases and 4 bases, with 36 bases remaining between them. The CDR3 covers 23 residues. CDR3 sequence (DNA): TGTGCCAGCAGCCAAGAGACTTTGGGCGGCATCGATAAATACAGGCCCGGAGGCTATGGCTACACCTTC. The encoded protein is CASSQETLGGIDKYRPGGYGYTF.

On this clonotype: A much larger clone is a single base away; this may be a read error. The chain carries TRBV4-2 and TRBJ2-1; D is uncertain. Germline V gene lookup returns CDR1 LGHNA and CDR2 YNFKEQ. The CDR3 loop spans 12 amino acids. The V gene lost 1 base and the J gene lost 9 bases, with 7 bases spanning the gap. CDR3 nucleotides: TGTGCCAGCAGCCAAGGCGGCATTGAGCAGTTCTTC. Translation gives CASSQGGIEQFF.

This clonotype was seen repeatedly, ten times or more. The gene calls are TRBV4-1 and TRBJ2-2; D might be TRBD2 (6 bases). Germline V gene sequence: CDR1 MGHRA, CDR2 YSYEKL. Trimming pared 0 bases from V and 1 base from J, leaving 6 bases between. CDR3 length equals 15 residues. The CDR3 loop is CASSQEEGNTGELFF. The CDR3 DNA sequence: TGCGCCAGCAGCCAAGAGGAGGGGAACACCGGGGAGCTGTTTTTT.